Each of the 22 T cell receptor beta chains below was sequenced from the same sample in a study of CD8 T cells in ankylosing spondylitis. TCRdb reprocessed the 5' RACE reads via MiXCR and lists one record per CDR3 protein. There are some 130,000 distinct CDR3 sequences in the sample; 6% to 8% occur only once, and over 10% lies in the top ten. Sequencing was carried out using blood, either unsorted or a sorted T cell fraction (not recorded which). The receptor set was obtained from a female donor with ankylosing spondylitis or in good health (not recorded which).

This clonotype was counted ten times or more. The chain joins TRBV20-1 to TRBJ2-3; D is uncertain. V shed 2 bases and J shed 0 bases, with 12 bases lying between them. Germline loops: CDR1 DFQATT, CDR2 SNEGSKA (reference sequence). The CDR3 length is 15 residues. The CDR3 DNA reads TGCAGTGCTAGAAGCCTCCTCCACAGCACAGATACGCAGTATTTT. Translated, it gives CSARSLLHSTDTQYF.

At least ten counts were recorded for this clonotype. The chain is built from TRBV5-1 and TRBJ2-7; TRBD2 agrees at 11 bases. This CDR3 contains 16 residues. Trimming took 6 bases from V and 4 from J; bases not matched to a gene: 12. Germline assignment: CDR1 SGHRS and CDR2 YFSETQ. The CDR3 loop reads CASTPGTSGFEYEQYF. DNA of the CDR3: TGCGCCAGCACCCCAGGGACTAGCGGTTTTGAATACGAGCAGTACTTC.

This clonotype was detected ten times or more. V is TRBV7-8 and J is TRBJ1-1; 8 bases line up with TRBD1. CDR3 length: 13 amino acids. Trimming at V came to 3 bases and at J to 5 bases, leaving 2 bases not matched to a gene. Germline lookup yields CDR1 SGHVS and CDR2 FQNEAQ. CDR3 in amino acids: CASSFRDRTEAFF. In DNA form, the CDR3 reads TGTGCCAGCAGCTTCCGGGACAGGACTGAAGCTTTCTTT. The full variable domain, with the rest looked up from reference TRBV7-8 and TRBJ1-1, is GAGVSQSPRYKVAKRGQDVALRCDPISGHVSLFWYQQALGQGPEFLTYFQNEAQLDKSGLPSDRFFAERPEGSVSTLKIQRTQQEDSAVYLCASSFRDRTEAFFGQGTRLTVV.

This clonotype was seen repeatedly, ten times or more. This CDR3 is CASSFPDSSYNEQFF. CDR3 nucleotide sequence: TGTGCCAGCAGCTTCCCGGACAGCTCCTACAATGAGCAGTTCTTC. This chain links TRBV5-6 with TRBJ2-1; D may be TRBD1 (6 bases). Trimming took off 2 bases at V and 0 bases at J, with 9 bases between the two ends. Germline V gene data show CDR1 as SGHDT and CDR2 as YYEEEE. CDR3 size: 15 residues.

This clonotype was counted between two and nine times. A much larger clone sits a single nucleotide away, making a read error possible. The chain links TRBV12-3 or TRBV12-4 to TRBJ1-2, with D unclear. CDR3 length: 13 amino acids. The CDR3 DNA sequence: TGTACCAGCAGTTTCCTGGTTCGGTATGGCTACACCTTC. Encoded protein: CTSSFLVRYGYTF.

This clonotype appeared many times. This chain joins TRBV14 and TRBJ2-2; D is unclear. The germline V gene has CDR1 SGHDN and CDR2 FVKESK. Trimming removed 4 bases at V and 7 bases at J, with 10 bases between. The CDR3 loop spans 13 amino acids. Written as DNA, the CDR3 is TGTGCCAGCAGCCGTTGGGCGGTCGGGGAGCTGTTTTTT. This gives the protein CASSRWAVGELFF.

Ten or more counts support this clonotype. The chain links TRBV7-2 to TRBJ1-3; D ambiguous. The germline gives CDR1 SGHTA, CDR2 FQGNSA. Trimming shortened V by 3 bases and J by 2 bases, and 14 bases separated the two germline ends. The CDR3 is 16 amino acids. The CDR3: CASSFYSPSPGNTIYF. DNA for the CDR3: TGTGCCAGCAGCTTTTACTCCCCGAGCCCTGGAAACACCATATATTTT.

In this sample, this clonotype turned up many times. The genes are TRBV5-1 and TRBJ1-1; the D is unclear. The V end was cut by 3 bases, the J end by 4 bases, with 13 bases between. This CDR3 contains 14 residues. The germline V gene has CDR1 SGHRS and CDR2 YFSETQ. CDR3 in DNA: TGCGCCAGCAGCTCGACGGGCCGAAGCACTGAAGCTTTCTTT. Its protein is CASSSTGRSTEAFF.

In DNA form, the CDR3 reads TGCGCCAGCAGCGATGGGGGGGCAGATGAGCAGTTCTTC. As protein: CASSDGGADEQFF. The rearrangement links TRBV5-1 to TRBJ2-1, with D perhaps matching TRBD2 (7 bases). Trimming took off 4 bases at V and 8 bases at J, with 13 bases between the two ends. The CDR3 length is 13 residues. Germline CDR1 and CDR2: SGHRS and YFSETQ.

The table lists this clonotype with many counts. CDR3 DNA: TGTGCCAGCAGTTTACAGTTTTCCCCCCTCCACTTT. It yields the protein CASSLQFSPLHF. V gene TRBV12-3 or TRBV12-4 combines with J gene TRBJ1-6; D is undetermined. The CDR3 covers 12 residues. V was trimmed by 2 bases and J by 13 bases, leaving 9 bases between them.

This clonotype was picked up many times. The chain links TRBV12-3 or TRBV12-4 to TRBJ1-2; D may be TRBD1 (6 bases). The CDR3 consists of 13 residues. The ends were cut back, 3 bases at V and 12 bases at J, with 17 bases in the middle. CDR3 nucleotide sequence: TGTGCCAGCAGTTTCATACAGGGTAGACGGAACACCTTC. Encoded protein: CASSFIQGRRNTF.

The sample holds many counts of this clonotype. The chain carries TRBV20-1 and TRBJ1-6, with 7 positions matching TRBD1. This CDR3 region has 17 residues. Looked up from germline, CDR1 is DFQATT and CDR2 is SNEGSKA (reference sequence). Trimming at V came to 5 bases and at J to 4 bases, leaving 14 bases not matched to a gene. The CDR3 DNA reads TGCAGTGCTCGAAATTCCGAGGAGGGGGCTTATAATTCACCCCTCCACTTT. Its translation is CSARNSEEGAYNSPLHF.

This clonotype occurred many times. The chain joins TRBV12-3 or TRBV12-4 to TRBJ1-5, with D tentatively TRBD1 (6 bases). The ends were cut back, 4 bases at V and 5 bases at J, with 21 bases in the middle. The CDR3 has 17 residues. The DNA for the CDR3 is TGTGCCAGCAGTTCGGGGGCTAGGAGTTCCGCGGATCAGCCCCAGCATTTT. It translates to CASSSGARSSADQPQHF.

In its sample, this clonotype was seen a few times. The chain couples TRBV6-5 to TRBJ1-3, with 9 bases lining up with TRBD1. Trimming cost V 6 bases and J 2 bases; bases outside gene matches: 5. The length of the CDR3 is 15 residues. From germline, CDR1 is MNHEY and CDR2 SVGAGI. In nucleotides, the CDR3 is TGTGCCAGCAGAGCAGGGACAGGGACTGGAAACACCATATATTTT. Its translation: CASRAGTGTGNTIYF.

This clonotype has at least ten counts. This chain links TRBV5-1 with TRBJ1-1; TRBD1 matches 8 bases. Trimming at V came to 4 bases and at J to 1 base, leaving 6 bases not matched to a gene. Per germline, CDR1 SGHRS and CDR2 YFSETQ. The CDR3 has 15 residues. CDR3 coding DNA: TGCGCCAGCAGCCGTGCTGGGACAGGGAACACTGAAGCTTTCTTT. Translation: CASSRAGTGNTEAFF.

The V and J genes are TRBV10-3 and TRBJ2-7; maybe TRBD2 (6 bases). Between the trimmed V and J ends, which lost 0 bases and 9 bases, there was a span of 9 bases. The V gene's germline CDR1 is ENHRY and CDR2 SYGVKD. CDR3 length: 12 residues. This CDR3 reads CAISESTRAQYF. For the CDR3, the DNA is TGTGCCATCAGTGAGTCGACTAGGGCGCAGTACTTC.

V usage is TRBV2 and J usage is TRBJ1-1, with 7 positions matching TRBD1. J gave up 5 bases and V 6 bases, and 9 bases lay outside the gene matches. Germline CDR1 reads SNHLY; CDR2 reads FYNNEI. This CDR3 has 14 residues. The DNA of the CDR3 is TGTGCCAGCAGCCGCTCGGGACAGTCGACTGAAGCTTTCTTT. Translation gives CASSRSGQSTEAFF.

The sample holds many counts of this clonotype. This sequence joins TRBV2 and TRBJ2-1; unclear D gene. This CDR3 contains 13 residues. The germline V gene encodes CDR1 SNHLY and CDR2 FYNNEI. V lost 2 bases, J lost 4 bases, and 6 bases lay in between. CDR3 in DNA: TGTGCCAGCAGTGAATACAAATACAATGAGCAGTTCTTC. It translates to CASSEYKYNEQFF.

This clonotype was detected a few times. With a much larger clone just one base away, this may be a read error. V is TRBV6-1 and J is TRBJ1-3, with TRBD1 identical over 7 bases. Germline CDR1 reads MNHNS; CDR2 reads SASEGT. The CDR3 totals 17 residues. The CDR3 here is CASGKYGGQLSGNAIYF. The CDR3, as DNA: TGTGCCAGCGGCAAATATGGGGGACAGCTCTCTGGAAACGCCATATATTTT.

This clonotype was picked up many times. J is TRBJ1-1 and V is TRBV6-1, with D perhaps TRBD1 (6 bases). The V end lost 7 bases, the J end lost 0 bases, and 18 bases lay between the germline ends. The length of the CDR3 is 16 residues. CDR1 and CDR2 (germline): MNHNS, SASEGT. CDR3 in DNA: TGTGCCAGCACCGACTCCCTCAGGGGCTTGAACACTGAAGCTTTCTTT. This gives the protein CASTDSLRGLNTEAFF.

This clonotype was found many times. The gene calls are TRBV20-1 and TRBJ1-4; TRBD1 agrees at 9 bases. Germline lookup yields CDR1 DFQATT and CDR2 SNEGSKA (reference sequence). V lost 8 bases, J lost 0 bases, and 7 bases stayed unmatched. This CDR3 is 15 amino acids long. CDR3 nucleotide sequence: TGCAGTTCGACAGGGGGAATTTCAACTAATGAAAAACTGTTTTTT. Translation: CSSTGGISTNEKLFF.

This clonotype was seen repeatedly, ten times or more. The J gene is TRBJ1-4, the V gene TRBV12-3 or TRBV12-4; D gene ambiguous. The CDR3 length is 15 residues. The V end lost 5 bases, the J end lost 7 bases, and 17 bases lay between the germline ends. CDR3 coding DNA: TGTGCCAGCAGTCCTCATGGAGGGAAAGGTGAAAAACTGTTTTTT. Translation: CASSPHGGKGEKLFF.